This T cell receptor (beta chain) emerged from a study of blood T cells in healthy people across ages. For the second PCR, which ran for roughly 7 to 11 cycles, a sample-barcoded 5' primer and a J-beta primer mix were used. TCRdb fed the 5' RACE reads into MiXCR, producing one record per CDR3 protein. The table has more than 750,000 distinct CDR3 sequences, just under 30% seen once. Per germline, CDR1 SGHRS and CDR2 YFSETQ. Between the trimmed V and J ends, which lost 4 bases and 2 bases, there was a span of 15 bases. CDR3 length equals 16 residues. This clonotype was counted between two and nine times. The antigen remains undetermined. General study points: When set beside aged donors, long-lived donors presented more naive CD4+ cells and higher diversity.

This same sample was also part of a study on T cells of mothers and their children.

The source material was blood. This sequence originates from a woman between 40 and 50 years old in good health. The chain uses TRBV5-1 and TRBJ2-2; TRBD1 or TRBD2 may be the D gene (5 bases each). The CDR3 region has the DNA TGCGCCAGCAGCGATCCGGGACGGCTAAACACCGGGGAGCTGTTTTTT. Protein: CASSDPGRLNTGELFF.